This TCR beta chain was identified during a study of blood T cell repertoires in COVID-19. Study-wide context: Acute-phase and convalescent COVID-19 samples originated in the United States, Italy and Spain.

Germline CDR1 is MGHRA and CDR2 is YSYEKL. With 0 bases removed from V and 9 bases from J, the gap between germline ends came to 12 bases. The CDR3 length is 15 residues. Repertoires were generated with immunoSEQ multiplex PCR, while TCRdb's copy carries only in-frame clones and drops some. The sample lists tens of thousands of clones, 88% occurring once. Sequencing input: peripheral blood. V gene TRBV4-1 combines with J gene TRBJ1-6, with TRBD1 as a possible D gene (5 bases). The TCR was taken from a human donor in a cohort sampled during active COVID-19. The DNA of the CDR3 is TGCGCCAGCAGCCAAGAGCAGGGCCCTACTTCACCCCTCCACTTT. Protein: CASSQEQGPTSPLHF.